This T cell receptor (beta chain) was observed in a study of blood T cell repertoires in COVID-19. This clone appeared a few times. V lost 1 base and J 8 bases, leaving 9 bases between the germline ends. The CDR3 has 13 residues. Germline CDR1 reads LGHNT; CDR2 reads FRNRAP. Sequenced by immunoSEQ multiplex PCR; TCRdb stores in-frame clones only, minus some. This repertoire shows 70,000 to 100,000 clones, around 90% found once; its top ten account for approximately 4.3%. The chain employs TRBV12-5 and TRBJ2-1; D unclear. This sequence originates from a woman older than 75 with active or convalescent COVID-19. Sequencing was carried out using peripheral blood. The CDR3 DNA sequence: TGTGCTAGTGGTTTGGAATGGCCCTATGAGCAGTTCTTC. Protein: CASGLEWPYEQFF.